This T cell receptor (beta chain) came from a study of technical replicates of blood from a handful of donors. The protocol was immunoSEQ multiplex PCR, while the TCRdb copy is restricted to in-frame clones and leaves out a portion. The sample records more than 90,000 clones, roughly 95% being singletons. The CDR3 consists of 12 residues. Germline V gives CDR1 LNHNV, CDR2 YYDKDF (reference sequence). V lost 8 bases, J lost 5 bases, and 12 bases lay in between. Sample: T cells isolated from PBMCs. This clonotype originated in a human donor in good health. The V gene is TRBV15, the J gene TRBJ1-2; TRBD1 might be the D (5 bases). CDR3 bases: TGTGCCACCGAAGGAACAGGTTATGGCTACACCTTC. Translation: CATEGTGYGYTF.